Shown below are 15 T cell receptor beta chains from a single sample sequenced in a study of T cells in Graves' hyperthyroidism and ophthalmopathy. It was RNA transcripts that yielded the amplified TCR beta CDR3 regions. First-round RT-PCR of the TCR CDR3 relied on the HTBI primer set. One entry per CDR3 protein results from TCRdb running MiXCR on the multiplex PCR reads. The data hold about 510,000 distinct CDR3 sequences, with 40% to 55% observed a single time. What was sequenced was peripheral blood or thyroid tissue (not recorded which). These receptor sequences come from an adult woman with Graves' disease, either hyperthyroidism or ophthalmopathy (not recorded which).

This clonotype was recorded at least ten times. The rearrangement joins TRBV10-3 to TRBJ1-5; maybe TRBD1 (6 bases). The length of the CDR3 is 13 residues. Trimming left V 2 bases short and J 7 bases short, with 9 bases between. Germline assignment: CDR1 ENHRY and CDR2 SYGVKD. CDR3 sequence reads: CAISEAGDQPQHF. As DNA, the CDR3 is TGTGCCATCAGTGAGGCAGGGGACCAGCCCCAGCATTTT.

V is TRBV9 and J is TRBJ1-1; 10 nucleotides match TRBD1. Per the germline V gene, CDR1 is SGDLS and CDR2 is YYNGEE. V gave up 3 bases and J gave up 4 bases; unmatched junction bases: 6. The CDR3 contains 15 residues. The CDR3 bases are TGTGCCAGCAGCGCGGAGGGACAGGGGAGCACTGAAGCTTTCTTT. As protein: CASSAEGQGSTEAFF. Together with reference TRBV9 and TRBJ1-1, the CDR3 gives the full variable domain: DSGVTQTPKHLITATGQRVTLRCSPRSGDLSVYWYQQSLDQGLQFLIQYYNGEERAKGNILERFSAQQFPDLHSELNLSSLELGDSALYFCASSAEGQGSTEAFFGQGTRLTVV.

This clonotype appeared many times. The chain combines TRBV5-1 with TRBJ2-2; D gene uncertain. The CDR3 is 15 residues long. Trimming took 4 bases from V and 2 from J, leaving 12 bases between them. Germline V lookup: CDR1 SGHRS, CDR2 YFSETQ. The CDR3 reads CASSTLDGNTGELFF. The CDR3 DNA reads TGCGCCAGCAGCACGCTGGACGGAAACACCGGGGAGCTGTTTTTT.

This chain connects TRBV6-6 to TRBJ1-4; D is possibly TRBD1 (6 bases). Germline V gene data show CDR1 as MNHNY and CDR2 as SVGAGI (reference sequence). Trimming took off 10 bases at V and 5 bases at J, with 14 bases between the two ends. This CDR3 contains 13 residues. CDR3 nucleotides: TGTGCCACCTCGGGGGCAGGCAATGAAAAACTGTTTTTT. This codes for CATSGAGNEKLFF.

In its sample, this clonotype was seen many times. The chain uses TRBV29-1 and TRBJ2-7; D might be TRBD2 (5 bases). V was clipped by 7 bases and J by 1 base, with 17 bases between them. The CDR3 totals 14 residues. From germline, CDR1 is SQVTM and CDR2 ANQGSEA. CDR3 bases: TGCAGCGCGAGGGAAAGGGATCATTCCTACGAGCAGTACTTC. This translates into CSARERDHSYEQYF.

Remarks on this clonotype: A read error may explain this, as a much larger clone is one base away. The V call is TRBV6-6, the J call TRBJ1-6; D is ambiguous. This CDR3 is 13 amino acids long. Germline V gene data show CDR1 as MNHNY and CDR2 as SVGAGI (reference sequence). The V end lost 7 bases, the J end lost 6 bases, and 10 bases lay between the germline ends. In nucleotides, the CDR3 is TGTGCCAGCAACCGCGAGCTTAATTCACCCCTCCACTTT. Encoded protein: CASNRELNSPLHF.

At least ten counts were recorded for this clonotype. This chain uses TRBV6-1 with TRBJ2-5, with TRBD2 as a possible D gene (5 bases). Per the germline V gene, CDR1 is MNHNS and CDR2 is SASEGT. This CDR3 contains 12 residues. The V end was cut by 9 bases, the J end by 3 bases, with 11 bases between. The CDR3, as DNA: TGTGCCAGTGAGGGTTTAGAAGAGACCCAGTACTTC. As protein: CASEGLEETQYF.

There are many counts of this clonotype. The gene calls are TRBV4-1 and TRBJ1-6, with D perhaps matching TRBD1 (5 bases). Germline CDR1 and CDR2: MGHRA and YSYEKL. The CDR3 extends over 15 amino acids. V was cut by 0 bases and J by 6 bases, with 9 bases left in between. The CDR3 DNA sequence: TGCGCCAGCAGCCAAGATTCCAGGGCTAATTCACCCCTCCACTTT. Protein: CASSQDSRANSPLHF.

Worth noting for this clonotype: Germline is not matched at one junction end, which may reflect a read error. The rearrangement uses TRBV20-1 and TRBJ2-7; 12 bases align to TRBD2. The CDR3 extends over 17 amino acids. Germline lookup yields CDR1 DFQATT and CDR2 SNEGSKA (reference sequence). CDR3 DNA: TGCAGTGCTAGAGATTTTCCTAGGACTAGCGGGACCTACGGGCAGTACTTC. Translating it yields CSARDFPRTSGTYGQYF.

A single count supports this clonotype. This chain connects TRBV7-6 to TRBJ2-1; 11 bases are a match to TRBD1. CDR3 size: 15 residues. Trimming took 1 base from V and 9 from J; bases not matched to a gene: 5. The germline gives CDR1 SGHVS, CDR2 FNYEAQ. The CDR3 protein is CASSLVGQGAGEQFF. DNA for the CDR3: TGTGCCAGCAGCTTAGTCGGACAGGGGGCGGGTGAGCAGTTCTTC.

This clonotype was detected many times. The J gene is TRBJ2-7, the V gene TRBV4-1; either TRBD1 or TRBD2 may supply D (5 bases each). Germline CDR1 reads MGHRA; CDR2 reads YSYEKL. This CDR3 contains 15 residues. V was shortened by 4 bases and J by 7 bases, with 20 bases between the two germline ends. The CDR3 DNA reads TGCGCCAGCAGCCCGGGACCGGGCCGAATGAGGGAGCAGTACTTC. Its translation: CASSPGPGRMREQYF.

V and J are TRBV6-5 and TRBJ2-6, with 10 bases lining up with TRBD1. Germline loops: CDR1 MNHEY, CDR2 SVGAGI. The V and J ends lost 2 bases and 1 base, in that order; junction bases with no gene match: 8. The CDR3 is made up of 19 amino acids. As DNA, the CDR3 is TGTGCCAGCAGTTACACGACGACAGGGGGCACTTCTGGGGCCAACGTCCTGACTTTC. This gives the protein CASSYTTTGGTSGANVLTF.

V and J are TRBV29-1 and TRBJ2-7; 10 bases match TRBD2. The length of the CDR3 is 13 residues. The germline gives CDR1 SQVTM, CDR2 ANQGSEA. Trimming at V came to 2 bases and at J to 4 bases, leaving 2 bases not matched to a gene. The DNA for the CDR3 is TGCAGCGTTGAACTAGCGGGAGAGTACGAGCAGTACTTC. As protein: CSVELAGEYEQYF.

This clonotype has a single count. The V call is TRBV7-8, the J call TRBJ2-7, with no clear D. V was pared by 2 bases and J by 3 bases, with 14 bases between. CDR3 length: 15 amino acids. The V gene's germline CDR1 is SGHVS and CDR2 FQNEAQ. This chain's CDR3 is CASSLTGGHHYEQYF. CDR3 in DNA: TGTGCCAGCAGCTTAACGGGTGGGCATCACTACGAGCAGTACTTC.

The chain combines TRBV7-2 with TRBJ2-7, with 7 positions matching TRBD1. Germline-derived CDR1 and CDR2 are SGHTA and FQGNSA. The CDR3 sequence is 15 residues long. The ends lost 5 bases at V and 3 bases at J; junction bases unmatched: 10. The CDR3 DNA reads TGTGCCAGCAGCAACCGGGACAGTAGATTCTACGAGCAGTACTTC. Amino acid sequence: CASSNRDSRFYEQYF.